The following is a T cell receptor beta chain sequence with its context. What antigen it recognizes has not been identified. Base qualities are not provided; no much larger clone lies one nucleotide away. Other DNA sequences within the sample encode an identical CDR3. The immunoSEQ Assay, a bias-controlled multiplex PCR, was used to amplify TCRbeta CDR3 regions from genomic DNA. For the original study's pipeline: The number of nucleated cells in each sample was estimated by amplification of reference gene primers within the assay. To quantify the absolute abundance of each unique TCRbeta CDR3 rearrangement, sequence reads were collapsed and filtered. For each sample, productive Simpson clonality was calculated as the square root of Simpson's diversity index over productive rearrangements. The clones in this table, taken by TCRdb from immuneACCESS, are in-frame only. Not every clone is retained; where verified, under half of the shortfall comes from an unresolved V gene, and the cause of the rest is unknown. The D gene and trimming were derived from the DNA, and the V and J assignments and clone size from that table. The table for this sample lists over 200,000 clones; about 80% of them were counted only once. The top ten clonotypes cover around 1.8% of the sample.

Trimming removed 5 bases from V and 2 bases from J, leaving 9 bases between the germline ends. The CDR3 contains 13 residues, cysteine and phenylalanine counted. CDR3 DNA only is kept here, 39 bases in frame from base 1. As encoded in the germline V gene, CDR1 is SGHTA while CDR2 is FQGTGA. These data are taken from a study of blood T cell repertoires in COVID-19 (TCRdb year 2020). In terms of the full investigation: The collaborator samples originated in the United States, Italy and Spain and spanned the acute and convalescent phases of COVID-19. The material from the prospective study consisted of cDNA or gDNA derived from T cells, B-cell-depleted T cells, or PBMCs. Deeply sampled blood TCRbeta repertoires from subjects exposed to, actively infected with, or recovered from COVID-19 were included in the dataset. A freely available public database, intended as a resource for researchers studying the immune response to SARS-CoV-2, is where the repertoires were released. The samples were drawn from two sources: the first 160 participants of the ongoing ImmuneRACE study, and over 1,000 subjects contributed by 6 global collaborators. Nearly every sample came with metadata listing a de-identified subject ID, COVID-19 status, age in years and sex. Where HLA class I and class II types were available, the types were taken from metadata supplied by the sample provider, not from assay-based typing. Results the study describes overall, beyond this receptor: How much clinical and demographic metadata was included differed by source and by participant, and the metadata was provided uncurated.

Participants in the prospective study were aged about 18 to 89 years, lived in 20 to 25 United States geographic areas, and enrolled through a virtual design. In the prospective study, participants were assigned to cohorts based on the clinical history participants reported in a screening survey and a study questionnaire. ImmuneRACE Cohort 3 recovered participants were defined by two consecutive negative NP/OP PCR tests, healthcare professional clearance, or symptom resolution. Each participant in the prospective study had whole blood, serum and a nasopharyngeal or oropharyngeal swab collected by mobile phlebotomists. Additional blood draws and questionnaires over an approximately two-month period could optionally be provided by prospective study participants. Blood samples from the prospective study were shipped frozen or at room temperature prior to DNA extraction.

The sequenced sample was PBMCs or T cells enriched from blood (not recorded which). The receptor comes from a man aged 60 to 75 who had recovered from COVID-19. The sequence joins TRBV7-3 to TRBJ2-5; the D region possibly corresponds to TRBD1 (6 bases align). For the CDR3, the sequence is CASSPDSQETQYF. The nucleotide sequence is TGTGCCAGCAGCCCGGACAGTCAAGAGACCCAGTACTTC.